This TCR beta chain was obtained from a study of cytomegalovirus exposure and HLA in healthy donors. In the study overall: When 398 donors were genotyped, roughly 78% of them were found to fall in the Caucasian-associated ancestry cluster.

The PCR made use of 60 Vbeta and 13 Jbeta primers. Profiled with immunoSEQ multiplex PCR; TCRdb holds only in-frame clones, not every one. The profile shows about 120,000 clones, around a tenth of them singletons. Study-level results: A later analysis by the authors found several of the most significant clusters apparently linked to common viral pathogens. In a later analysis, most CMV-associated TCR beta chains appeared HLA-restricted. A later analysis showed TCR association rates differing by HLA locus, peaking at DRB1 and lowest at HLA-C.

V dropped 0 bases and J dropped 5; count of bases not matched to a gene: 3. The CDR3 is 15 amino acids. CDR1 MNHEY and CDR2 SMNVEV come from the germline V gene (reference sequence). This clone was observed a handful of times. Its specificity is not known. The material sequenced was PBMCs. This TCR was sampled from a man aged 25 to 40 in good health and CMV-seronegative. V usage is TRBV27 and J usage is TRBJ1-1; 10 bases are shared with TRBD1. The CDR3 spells CASSLSRTGGTEAFF. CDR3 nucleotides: TGTGCCAGCAGTTTATCGAGGACAGGGGGGACTGAAGCTTTCTTT.